This T cell receptor beta chain was found in a study of cytomegalovirus exposure and HLA in healthy donors. Of note for this clone: What it recognizes is unknown.

Whole-study findings and limits: In a later analysis, TCR beta V- and J-gene trimming showed a link to a missense DCLRE1C variant. Most observed TCR sequences were rare, whereas some public TCRs were detected in many donors. Some TCR beta chains (164 of them) were listed as cytomegalovirus-associated.

Use of 60 Vbeta and 13 Jbeta primers characterized the PCR. Using immunoSEQ multiplex PCR, the repertoire was profiled, and TCRdb retains in-frame clones only, with some absent. This repertoire shows 150,000 to 200,000 clones, 70% to 80% found once; its top ten account for around 1.9%. The CDR3 is 18 residues long. The V gene end was trimmed by 2 bases and the J gene end by 0 bases; junction bases not matched to a gene: 9. Germline-derived CDR1 and CDR2 are SNHLY and FYNNEI. The chain links TRBV2 to TRBJ1-4, with 7 bases aligning to TRBD1. The clonotype originates from a man aged 30 to 45 in good health and CMV-seronegative. Material for sequencing was PBMCs. The CDR3 nucleotides read TGTGCCAGCAGTGAATTTCGTACAGGGGCGGCAACTAATGAAAAACTGTTTTTT. Protein product: CASSEFRTGAATNEKLFF.